This passage covers 10 T cell receptor beta chains from one sample sequenced in a study of cytomegalovirus exposure and HLA in healthy donors. Primers for the PCR totalled 60 Vbeta and 13 Jbeta. Some clones are missing from TCRdb's copy, which holds only in-frame ones; the method was immunoSEQ multiplex PCR. The sample holds under 200,000 clones, 12% seen once. The sample consisted of PBMCs. The receptors derive from a man over 45 in good health and CMV-seropositive.

The chain links TRBV4-3 to TRBJ2-7; D gene uncertain. With 0 bases removed from V and 6 bases from J, the gap between germline ends came to 9 bases. Germline V gene data show CDR1 as LGHNA and CDR2 as YSLEER. The CDR3 extends over 13 amino acids. The CDR3: CASSQDRWGEQYV. Written as DNA, the CDR3 is TGCGCCAGCAGCCAAGATAGGTGGGGCGAGCAGTACGTC.

This clone occurred once. The J gene is TRBJ2-5, the V gene TRBV14, with TRBD2 matching over 9 bases. The CDR3 is 18 amino acids. Germline CDR1 and CDR2: SGHDN and FVKESK. The V segment lost 1 base and the J segment 3 bases; nucleotides outside the gene matches: 12. The CDR3 spells CASSQGLQPAGGKETQYF. The CDR3 region has the DNA TGTGCCAGCAGCCAAGGTCTTCAACCAGCGGGAGGAAAAGAGACCCAGTACTTC.

This clone occurred a few times. The CDR3 sequence: CASTGSGGYEQYF. The CDR3 DNA sequence: TGTGCCAGCACGGGTAGCGGGGGCTACGAGCAGTACTTC. The chain combines TRBV2 with TRBJ2-7; TRBD2 matches at 9 bases. The germline V gene encodes CDR1 SNHLY and CDR2 FYNNEI. The length of the CDR3 is 13 residues. Trimming took 7 bases from V and 3 from J; bases not matched to a gene: 4.

This chain joins TRBV9 and TRBJ1-1; D possibly corresponds to TRBD1 (6 bases). V dropped 0 bases and J dropped 2 bases, with 8 bases sitting between them. Germline CDR1 and CDR2: SGDLS and YYNGEE. The CDR3 is 14 residues long. The CDR3 reads CASSVEGENTEAFF. The CDR3 DNA reads as TGTGCCAGCAGCGTAGAGGGGGAAAACACTGAAGCTTTCTTT.

This clone showed up just once. This chain links TRBV28 with TRBJ2-2, with TRBD2 matching 8 bases. Unmatched junction bases numbered 8, after V lost 7 bases and J lost 1 base. The V gene's germline CDR1 is MDHEN and CDR2 SYDVKM. The CDR3 contains 16 residues. CDR3 amino acids: CASTTRLAGNTGELFF. The CDR3 DNA reads as TGTGCCAGCACCACCCGGCTAGCGGGGAACACCGGGGAGCTGTTTTTT. The full variable domain, completed using reference TRBV28 and TRBJ2-2, is DVKVTQSSRYLVKRTGEKVFLECVQDMDHENMFWYRQDPGLGLRLIYFSYDVKMKEKGDIPEGYSVSREKKERFSLILESASTNQTSMYLCASTTRLAGNTGELFFGEGSRLTVL.

V usage is TRBV4-1 and J usage is TRBJ2-5; D is unclear. This CDR3 comprises 13 residues. Trimming cost V 2 bases and J 1 base, with 5 bases left between them. Germline V gene sequence: CDR1 MGHRA, CDR2 YSYEKL. CDR3 in amino acids: CASSQLSQETQYF. The CDR3 bases are TGCGCCAGCAGCCAATTGAGCCAAGAGACCCAGTACTTC.

The V and J genes are TRBV5-5 and TRBJ2-1; 11 bases are shared with TRBD2. There are 15 residues in the CDR3. J lost 0 bases, V lost 5 bases, and 1 base had no gene match. CDR1 SGHKS and CDR2 YYEKEE come from the germline V gene (reference sequence). CDR3 sequence reads: CASRLAGDSYNEQFF. Here the CDR3 DNA reads TGTGCCAGCAGACTAGCGGGGGACTCCTACAATGAGCAGTTCTTC.

This clone showed up just a few times. CDR3 sequence (DNA): TGTGCCAGCAGTCTCAGGGGCTCGGGCTACACCTTC. This sequence encodes CASSLRGSGYTF. The chain joins TRBV28 to TRBJ1-2, with TRBD1 as a possible D gene (6 bases). The CDR3 length is 12 residues. The germline V and J ends were trimmed by 5 bases and 8 bases, with 12 bases remaining between them. Germline CDR1 and CDR2: MDHEN and SYDVKM.

The chain uses TRBV5-6 and TRBJ2-7; D may be TRBD2 (6 bases). The CDR3 contains 14 residues. Trimming took off 4 bases at V and 6 bases at J, with 17 bases between the two ends. The germline V gene has CDR1 SGHDT and CDR2 YYEEEE. CDR3 nucleotides: TGTGCCAGCAGCCCCCCTGGAGGGTGGGGCGAGCAGTACTTC. It codes for CASSPPGGWGEQYF.

This clone was recorded a few times. The chain is built from TRBV7-8 and TRBJ1-5; possibly TRBD1 for D (5 bases). V was cut by 4 bases and J by 2 bases, with 18 bases left in between. The CDR3 has 17 amino acids. Germline V CDR1 and CDR2: SGHVS, FQNEAQ. The CDR3, as DNA: TGTGCCAGCAGCTCCGATACCAGGGCTGGCGGCAATCAGCCCCAGCATTTT. It specifies CASSSDTRAGGNQPQHF. Full variable domain (outside the CDR3, taken from reference TRBV7-8 and TRBJ1-5): GAGVSQSPRYKVAKRGQDVALRCDPISGHVSLFWYQQALGQGPEFLTYFQNEAQLDKSGLPSDRFFAERPEGSVSTLKIQRTQQEDSAVYLCASSSDTRAGGNQPQHFGDGTRLSIL.